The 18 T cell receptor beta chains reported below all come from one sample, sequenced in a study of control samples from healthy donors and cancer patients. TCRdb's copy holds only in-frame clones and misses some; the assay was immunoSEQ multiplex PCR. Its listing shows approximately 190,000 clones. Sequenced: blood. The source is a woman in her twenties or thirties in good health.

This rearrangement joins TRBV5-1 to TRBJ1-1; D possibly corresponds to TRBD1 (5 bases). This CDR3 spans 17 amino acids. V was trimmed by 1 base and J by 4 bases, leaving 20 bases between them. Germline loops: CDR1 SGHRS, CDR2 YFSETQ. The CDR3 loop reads CASSLSLTVDPSTEAFF. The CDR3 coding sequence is TGCGCCAGCAGCTTGAGTCTGACAGTGGACCCGAGCACTGAAGCTTTCTTT.

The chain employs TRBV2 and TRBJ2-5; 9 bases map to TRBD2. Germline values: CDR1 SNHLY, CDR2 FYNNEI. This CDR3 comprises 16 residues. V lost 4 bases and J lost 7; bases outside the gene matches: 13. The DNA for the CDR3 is TGTGCCAGCAGTGGGCAAGGACTAGCGTCGGTCGTGACCCAGTACTTC. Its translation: CASSGQGLASVVTQYF.

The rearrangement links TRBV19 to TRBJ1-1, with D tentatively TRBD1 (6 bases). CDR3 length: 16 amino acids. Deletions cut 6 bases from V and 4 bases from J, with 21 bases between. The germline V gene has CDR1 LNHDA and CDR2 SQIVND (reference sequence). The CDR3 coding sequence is TGTGCCAGTAGGGACCATTCTGGGACACCCAGCACTGAAGCTTTCTTT. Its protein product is CASRDHSGTPSTEAFF.

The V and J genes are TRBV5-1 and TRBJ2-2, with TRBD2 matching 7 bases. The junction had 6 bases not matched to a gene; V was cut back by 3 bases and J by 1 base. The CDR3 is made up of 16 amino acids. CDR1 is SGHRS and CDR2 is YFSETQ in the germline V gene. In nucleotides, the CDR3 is TGCGCCAGCAGCTCGGGGGGAACGGTGAACACCGGGGAGCTGTTTTTT. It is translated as CASSSGGTVNTGELFF.

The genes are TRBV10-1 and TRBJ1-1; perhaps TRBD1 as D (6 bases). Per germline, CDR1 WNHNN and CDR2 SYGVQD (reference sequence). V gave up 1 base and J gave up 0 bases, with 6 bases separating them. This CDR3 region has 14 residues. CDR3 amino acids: CASSEYRVNTEAFF. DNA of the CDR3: TGCGCCAGCAGTGAGTACAGGGTGAACACTGAAGCTTTCTTT.

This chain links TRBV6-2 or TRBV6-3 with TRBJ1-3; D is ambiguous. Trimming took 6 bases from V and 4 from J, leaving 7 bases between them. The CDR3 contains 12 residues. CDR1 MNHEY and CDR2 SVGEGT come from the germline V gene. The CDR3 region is CASSRQGNTIYF. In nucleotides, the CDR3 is TGTGCCAGCAGCAGACAAGGAAACACCATATATTTT.

The chain's CDR3 is CASSLGENSPLHF. CDR3 sequence (DNA): TGTGCCAGCAGCCTGGGGGAGAATTCACCCCTCCACTTT. The chain links TRBV7-3 to TRBJ1-6; D may be TRBD1 (5 bases). Looked up from germline, CDR1 is SGHTA and CDR2 is FQGTGA. This CDR3 comprises 13 residues. V shed 5 bases and J shed 7 bases, with 9 bases lying between them.

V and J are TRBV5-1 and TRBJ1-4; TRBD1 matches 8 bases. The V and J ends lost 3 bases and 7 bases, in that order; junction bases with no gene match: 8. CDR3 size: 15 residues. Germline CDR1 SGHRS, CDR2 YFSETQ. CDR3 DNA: TGCGCCAGCAGCTCCTCAGGGGGCTACGGTGAAAAACTGTTTTTT. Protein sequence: CASSSSGGYGEKLFF.

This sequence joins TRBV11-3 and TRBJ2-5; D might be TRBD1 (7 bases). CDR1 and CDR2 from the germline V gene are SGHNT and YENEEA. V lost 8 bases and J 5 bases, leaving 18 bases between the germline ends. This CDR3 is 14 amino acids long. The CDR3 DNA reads TGTGCCAGCTCCTACAGGGGACTGACGGAGACCCAGTACTTC. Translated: CASSYRGLTETQYF.

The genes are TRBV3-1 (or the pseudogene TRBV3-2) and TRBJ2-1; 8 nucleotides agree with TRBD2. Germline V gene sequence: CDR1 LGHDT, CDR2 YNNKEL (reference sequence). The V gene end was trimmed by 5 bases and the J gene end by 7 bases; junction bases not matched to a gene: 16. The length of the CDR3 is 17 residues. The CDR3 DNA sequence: TGTGCCAGCAGCTTTGATCCCGGGACTAGTATGTGGAATGAGCAGTTCTTC. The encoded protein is CASSFDPGTSMWNEQFF.

CDR3 sequence (DNA): TGTGCCAGCAGCTCGCCAGGAGGTGTCGGCACAGATACGCAGTATTTT. As protein: CASSSPGGVGTDTQYF. The chain joins TRBV13 to TRBJ2-3, with D perhaps TRBD2 (5 bases). Germline lookup yields CDR1 PRHDT and CDR2 FYEKMQ (reference sequence). The V gene lost 4 bases and the J gene lost 1 base, with 15 bases spanning the gap. The CDR3 consists of 16 residues.

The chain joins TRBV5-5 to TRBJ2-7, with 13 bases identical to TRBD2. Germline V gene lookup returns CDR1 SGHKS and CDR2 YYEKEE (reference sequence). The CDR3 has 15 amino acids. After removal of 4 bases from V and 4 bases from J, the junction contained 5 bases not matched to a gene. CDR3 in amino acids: CASSPLAGGLYEQYF. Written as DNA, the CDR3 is TGTGCCAGCAGCCCACTAGCGGGGGGGCTTTACGAGCAGTACTTC.

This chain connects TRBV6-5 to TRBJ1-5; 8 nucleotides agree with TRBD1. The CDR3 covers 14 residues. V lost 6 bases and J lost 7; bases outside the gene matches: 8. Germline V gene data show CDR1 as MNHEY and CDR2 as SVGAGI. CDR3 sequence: CASRTQGAKQPQHF. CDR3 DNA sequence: TGTGCCAGCAGGACCCAGGGGGCGAAACAGCCCCAGCATTTT.

CDR3 residues: CASSYSMGQVSTEAFF. In nucleotides, the CDR3 is TGTGCCAGCAGTTACTCCATGGGACAGGTATCGACTGAAGCTTTCTTT. J is TRBJ1-1 and V is TRBV6-5; 8 bases fit TRBD1. Germline V CDR1 and CDR2: MNHEY, SVGAGI. The CDR3 runs 16 residues. The ends lost 0 bases at V and 5 bases at J; junction bases unmatched: 8.

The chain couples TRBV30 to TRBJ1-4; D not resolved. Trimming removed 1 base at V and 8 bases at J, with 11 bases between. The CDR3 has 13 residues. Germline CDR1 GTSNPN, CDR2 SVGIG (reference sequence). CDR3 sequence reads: CAWSGQMEEKLFF. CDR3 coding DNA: TGTGCCTGGAGTGGTCAAATGGAAGAAAAACTGTTTTTT.

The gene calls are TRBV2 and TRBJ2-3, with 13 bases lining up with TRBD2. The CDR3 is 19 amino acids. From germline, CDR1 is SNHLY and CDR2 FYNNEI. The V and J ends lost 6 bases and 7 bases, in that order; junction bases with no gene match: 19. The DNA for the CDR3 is TGTGCCAGCAGGACCCCACCGGGACTAGCGGGGAGGCTTATAAATACGCAGTATTTT. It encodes CASRTPPGLAGRLINTQYF.

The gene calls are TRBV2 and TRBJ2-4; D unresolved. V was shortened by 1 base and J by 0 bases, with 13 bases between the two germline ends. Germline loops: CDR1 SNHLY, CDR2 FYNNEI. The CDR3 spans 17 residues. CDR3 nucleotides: TGTGCCAGCAGTGAAGACGGCCGGCCACTAGCCAAAAACATTCAGTACTTC. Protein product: CASSEDGRPLAKNIQYF.

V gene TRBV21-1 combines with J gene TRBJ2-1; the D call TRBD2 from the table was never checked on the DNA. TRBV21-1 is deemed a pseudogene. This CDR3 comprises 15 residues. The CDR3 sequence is CASSTLAGGINEQFF. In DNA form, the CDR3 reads TGTGCCAGCAGCACGCTCGCGGGGGGGATAAATGAGCAGTTCTTC.